The sequence of this TCR beta chain was determined in a study of T cell changes during pregnancy in multiple sclerosis. Generated by immunoSEQ multiplex PCR, the TCRdb table keeps only in-frame clones and is missing some. The repertoire holds 40,000 to 50,000 clones, with 89% as singletons. CDR1 and CDR2 from the germline V gene are SGHTA and FQGNSA. With 5 bases removed from V and 3 bases from J, the gap between germline ends came to 14 bases. There are 14 residues in the CDR3. The TCR sequence derives from a female donor with multiple sclerosis, enrolled in a pregnancy study. This material consisted of CD4+ T cells from peripheral blood mononuclear cells, taken in the first trimester of pregnancy. This sequence joins TRBV7-2 and TRBJ2-7, with D tentatively TRBD2 (5 bases). The CDR3 spells CASSAQWGDYEQYF. The CDR3 region has the DNA TGTGCCAGCAGCGCTCAGTGGGGAGACTACGAGCAGTACTTC.